These T cell receptor beta chains were read from a single sample in a study of cytomegalovirus exposure and HLA in healthy donors. Using immunoSEQ multiplex PCR, the repertoire was profiled, and TCRdb retains in-frame clones only, with some absent. The profile covers fewer than 70,000 clones, with 73% appearing a single time and 5.4% taken by the ten largest. What was sequenced was PBMCs. Source of these receptors: a man aged 50 to 60 in good health and CMV-seronegative. Each CDR3 is given with its conserved first and last residue. D genes are given only for firm matches. Expanded clones are given a class, and other clones once, few, many or no size at all.

v_call,j_call,clone_size,d_call,cdr3_nt,cdr3_aa
TRBV13,TRBJ1-2,.,.,TGTGCCAGCAGCTTAGGAACAGGGCGCGGCTACACCTTC,CASSLGTGRGYTF
TRBV9,TRBJ1-1,.,TRBD1,TGTGCCAGCAGCGTAGGGGGACAGGGGGCCCCAGGAACTGAAGCTTTCTTT,CASSVGGQGAPGTEAFF
TRBV2,TRBJ2-2,.,TRBD1,TGTGCCAGCACTTTCGACAGGGTATTAAACACCGGGGAGCTGTTTTTT,CASTFDRVLNTGELFF
TRBV30,TRBJ1-5,few,.,TGTGCCTGGAGCCAGGGAATCCCGCGCAATCAGCCCCAGCATTTT,CAWSQGIPRNQPQHF
TRBV6-5,TRBJ1-5,.,TRBD1,TGTGCAAGCAGGGGAGACAGGGGGAGCAATCAGCCCCAGCATTTT,CASRGDRGSNQPQHF
TRBV7-9,TRBJ2-3,.,TRBD1,TGTGCCAGCAGCTCGGAGCGGACAGGGAATCCTAGCACAGATACGCAGTATTTT,CASSSERTGNPSTDTQYF
TRBV21-1,TRBJ2-7,few,.,TGTGCCAGCAGATTGGGCCGACTAGCGGGGGGTCTCGGCGAGCAGTACTTC,CASRLGRLAGGLGEQYF
TRBV6-5,TRBJ2-3,.,TRBD1,TGTGCCAGCAGCCTTCTACAGGGGAGCACAGATACGCAGTATTTT,CASSLLQGSTDTQYF
TRBV7-9,TRBJ1-1,.,TRBD1,TGTTCCAGCAGCTCCACCCCGGGACAGGGGGGAACTGAAGCTTTCTTT,CSSSSTPGQGGTEAFF
TRBV7-6,TRBJ2-7,.,TRBD1,TGTGCCAGCAGCGCGCGGACAGGGTTTACCGAGCAGTACTTC,CASSARTGFTEQYF
TRBV7-9,TRBJ2-7,.,.,TGTGCCAGCAGCCGGGACTTCGACGAGCAGTACTTC,CASSRDFDEQYF
TRBV27,TRBJ1-2,.,TRBD1,TGTGCCAGCAGTCCATCCCCAGGGGGCTATGGCTACACCTTC,CASSPSPGGYGYTF
TRBV9,TRBJ1-6,.,.,TGTGCCAGCAGCGGCGGGACCGCAAATTCACCCCTCCACTTT,CASSGGTANSPLHF
TRBV30,TRBJ1-2,.,.,TGTGCCTGGACCGCCGGGTACGGGTCGGGGACCTTC,CAWTAGYGSGTF
TRBV14,TRBJ2-3,.,.,TGTGCCAGCAGCCCGCCCCTAGGAACGCCGAGCCCAGATACGCAGTATTTT,CASSPPLGTPSPDTQYF
TRBV9,TRBJ2-7,.,.,TGTGCCAGCAGCATCGGGGTAAACGAGGCCTACGAGCAGTACTTC,CASSIGVNEAYEQYF
TRBV6-1,TRBJ1-4,.,.,TGTGCCAGCAGTGAACAGAGAGGTGAAAAACTGTTTTTT,CASSEQRGEKLFF
TRBV27,TRBJ1-2,few,TRBD1,TGTGCCAGCAGTTGGAACAGGGGCGGAGGCTACACCTTC,CASSWNRGGGYTF
TRBV2,TRBJ1-4,.,.,TGTGCCTGCGAAAGACTTACCACTAATGAAAAACTGTTTTTT,CACERLTTNEKLFF
TRBV2,TRBJ1-1,medium-sized,TRBD1,TGTGCCAGCGTGGGACAGATGAACACTGAAGCTTTCTTT,CASVGQMNTEAFF